This T cell receptor (beta chain) was documented in a study of coeliac disease. The wider study: High-resolution HLA typing was lacking; TRBV7-2 bias was queried instead.

Clones were sequenced by immunoSEQ multiplex PCR, and TCRdb holds only the in-frame ones, with some missing. The data show approximately 2,300 clones, roughly 64% seen once. The CDR3 covers 15 residues. V gave up 3 bases and J gave up 3 bases, with 14 bases separating them. The germline V gene encodes CDR1 GTSNPN and CDR2 SVGIG (reference sequence). This receptor was identified in a woman aged 70-85 years with celiac disease on a gluten-free diet. The rearrangement uses TRBV30 and TRBJ1-4; no clear D gene. Sequenced: intraepithelial lymphocytes from the gut. CDR3 protein: CAWRNPNGANEKLFF. CDR3 coding DNA: TGTGCCTGGAGGAACCCTAACGGAGCTAATGAAAAACTGTTTTTT. Looking up the rest from reference TRBV30 and TRBJ1-4 gives the full variable domain: SQTIHQWPATLVQPVGSPLSLECTVEGTSNPNLYWYRQAAGRGLQLLFYSVGIGQISSEVPQNLSASRPQDRQFILSSKKLLLSDSGFYLCAWRNPNGANEKLFFGSGTQLSVL.